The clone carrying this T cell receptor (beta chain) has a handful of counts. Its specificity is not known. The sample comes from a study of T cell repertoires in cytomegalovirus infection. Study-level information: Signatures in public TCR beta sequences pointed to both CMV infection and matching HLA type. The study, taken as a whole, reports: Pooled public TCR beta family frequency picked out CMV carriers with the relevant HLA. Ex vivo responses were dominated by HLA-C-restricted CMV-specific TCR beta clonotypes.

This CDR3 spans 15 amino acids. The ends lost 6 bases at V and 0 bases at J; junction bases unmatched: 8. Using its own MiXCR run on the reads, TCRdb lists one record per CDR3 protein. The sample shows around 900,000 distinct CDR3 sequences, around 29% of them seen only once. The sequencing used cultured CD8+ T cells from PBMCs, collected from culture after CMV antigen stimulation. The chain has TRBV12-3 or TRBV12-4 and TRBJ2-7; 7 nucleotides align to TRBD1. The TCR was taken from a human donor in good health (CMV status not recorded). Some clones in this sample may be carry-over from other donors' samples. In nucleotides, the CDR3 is TGTGCCAGCAGGATTCAGGGGGACAGCTCCTACGAGCAGTACTTC. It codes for CASRIQGDSSYEQYF.